This TCR beta chain is from a study of long-term antiretroviral therapy in people with HIV. General study findings and limits: Blood was collected between the mid-2000s and the late 2010s, possibly under older ART regimens. Investigators report no available data on ART adherence, viral resistance or therapy changes. Dominance of pre-ART expanded clones persisted, fluctuating and often declining after ART.

Assay version v3.0 of immunoSEQ was used, and it was run at survey level. Produced via immunoSEQ multiplex PCR; TCRdb's table is partial and in-frame only. The sample includes roughly 42,000 clones, about nine tenths of them seen just once. Cryopreserved PBMC numbered 1-10 million per sample before DNA extraction. In the case of this clone: The antigen remains unidentified.

The length of the CDR3 is 16 residues. Germline CDR1 is SNHLY and CDR2 is FYNNEI. The V and J ends lost 1 base and 7 bases, in that order; junction bases with no gene match: 8. The source material was unsorted PBMCs, sampled 0.1 years before starting antiretroviral therapy. The clonotype was recovered from a woman in her forties or fifties with HIV. This chain joins TRBV2 and TRBJ1-4, with 8 bases identical to TRBD1. CDR3: CASSEVTGGLGEKLFF. The CDR3 region has the DNA TGTGCCAGCAGTGAAGTCACAGGGGGTTTGGGTGAAAAACTGTTTTTT.